This T cell receptor beta chain was sequenced for a study of cytomegalovirus exposure and HLA in healthy donors. Across the whole study: Earlier work reported 90 million to 120 million unique TCR beta sequences from 170 million or so T cells. Points from the study as a whole: Relative to equally common others, HLA-associated TCR beta chains showed greater clonal expansion in a later analysis.

On this clone: What it binds is not known.

In the PCR, 60 Vbeta and 13 Jbeta primers were used. The data were produced by immunoSEQ multiplex PCR, yet TCRdb's version contains in-frame clones alone and is incomplete. This sample has approximately 140,000 clones, with approximately 80% found just once. Trimming removed 7 bases at V and 1 base at J, with 11 bases between. Germline V CDR1 and CDR2: SNHLY, FYNNEI. CDR3 size: 14 residues. The gene calls are TRBV2 and TRBJ1-3, with D maybe TRBD1 (5 bases). This receptor was identified in a male donor in good health and CMV-seronegative. The specimen was PBMCs. The CDR3 sequence: CASTAGRSGNTIYF. CDR3 bases: TGTGCCAGCACCGCAGGGAGGTCTGGAAACACCATATATTTT.